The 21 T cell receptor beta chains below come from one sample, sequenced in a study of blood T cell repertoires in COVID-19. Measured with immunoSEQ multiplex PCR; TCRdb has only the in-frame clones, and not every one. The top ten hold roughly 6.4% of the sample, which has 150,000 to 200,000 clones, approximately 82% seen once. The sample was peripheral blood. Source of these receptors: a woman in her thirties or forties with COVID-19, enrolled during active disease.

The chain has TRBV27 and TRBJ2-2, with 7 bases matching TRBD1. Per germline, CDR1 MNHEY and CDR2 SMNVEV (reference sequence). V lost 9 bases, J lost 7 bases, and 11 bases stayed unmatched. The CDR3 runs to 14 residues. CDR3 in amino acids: CASLRTGAVGELFF. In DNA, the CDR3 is TGTGCCAGTCTGAGGACAGGAGCGGTCGGGGAGCTGTTTTTT.

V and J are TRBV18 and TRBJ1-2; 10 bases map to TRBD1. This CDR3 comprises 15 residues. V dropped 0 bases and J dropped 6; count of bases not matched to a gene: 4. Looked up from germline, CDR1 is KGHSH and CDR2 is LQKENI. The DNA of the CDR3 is TGTGCCAGCTCACCACCCGACAGGGGGCCTGATGGCTACACCTTC. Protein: CASSPPDRGPDGYTF.

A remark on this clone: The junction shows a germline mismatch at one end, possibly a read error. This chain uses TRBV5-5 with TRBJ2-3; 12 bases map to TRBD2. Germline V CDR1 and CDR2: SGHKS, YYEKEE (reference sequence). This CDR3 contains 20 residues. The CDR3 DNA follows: TGTGCCAGCAGCAGAGGGGACAGGGGACTAGCGGGCACCGGCACGGATACGCAGTATTTT. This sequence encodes CASSRGDRGLAGTGTDTQYF.

The DNA for the CDR3 is TGTGCCAGCAGCCCGCGCGGGTTGGATTCCTACAATGAGCAGTTCTTC. It is translated as CASSPRGLDSYNEQFF. The chain carries TRBV25-1 and TRBJ2-1, with a tentative D call TRBD2 (5 bases). Germline lookup yields CDR1 MGHDK and CDR2 SYGVNS. The CDR3 is made up of 16 amino acids. Trimming took 6 bases from V and 1 from J, leaving 16 bases between them.

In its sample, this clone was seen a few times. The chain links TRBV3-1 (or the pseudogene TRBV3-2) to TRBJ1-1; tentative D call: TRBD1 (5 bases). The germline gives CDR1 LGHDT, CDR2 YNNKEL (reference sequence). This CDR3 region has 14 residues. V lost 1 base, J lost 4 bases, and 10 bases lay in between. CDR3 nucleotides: TGTGCCAGCAGCCAAGTGAGGAGGGGCACTGAAGCTTTCTTT. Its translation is CASSQVRRGTEAFF.

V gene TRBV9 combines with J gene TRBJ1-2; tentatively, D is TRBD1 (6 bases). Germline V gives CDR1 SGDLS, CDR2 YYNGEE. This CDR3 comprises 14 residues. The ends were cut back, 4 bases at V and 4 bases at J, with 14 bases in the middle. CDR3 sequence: CASSFEGQFYGYTF. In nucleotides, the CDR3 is TGTGCCAGCAGCTTTGAAGGACAGTTCTATGGCTACACCTTC.

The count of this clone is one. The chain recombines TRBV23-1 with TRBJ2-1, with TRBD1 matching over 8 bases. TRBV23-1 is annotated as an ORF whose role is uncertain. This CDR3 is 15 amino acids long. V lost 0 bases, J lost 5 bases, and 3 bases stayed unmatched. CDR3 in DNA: TGCGCCAGCAGTCAATCCGGGACAGGCGACAATGAGCAGTTCTTC. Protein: CASSQSGTGDNEQFF.

CDR3 loop: CASEGQGNEKLFF. The CDR3 nucleotides are TGTGCCAGCGAGGGACAGGGGAACGAAAAACTGTTTTTT. The rearrangement joins TRBV2 to TRBJ1-4; TRBD1 agrees at 10 bases. CDR1 is SNHLY and CDR2 is FYNNEI in the germline V gene. V shed 8 bases and J 8 bases; nucleotides not matched to a gene: 5. This CDR3 comprises 13 residues. The variable domain in full, completed from reference TRBV2 and TRBJ1-4, reads EPEVTQTPSHQVTQMGQEVILRCVPISNHLYFYWYRQILGQKVEFLVSFYNNEISEKSEIFDDQFSVERPDGSNFTLKIRSTKLEDSAMYFCASEGQGNEKLFFGSGTQLSVL.

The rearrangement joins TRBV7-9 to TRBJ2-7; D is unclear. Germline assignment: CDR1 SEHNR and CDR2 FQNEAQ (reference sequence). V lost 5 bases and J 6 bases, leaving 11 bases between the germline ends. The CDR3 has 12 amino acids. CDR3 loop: CASSTNYGEQYF. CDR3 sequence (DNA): TGTGCCAGCAGCACCAACTACGGCGAGCAGTACTTC.

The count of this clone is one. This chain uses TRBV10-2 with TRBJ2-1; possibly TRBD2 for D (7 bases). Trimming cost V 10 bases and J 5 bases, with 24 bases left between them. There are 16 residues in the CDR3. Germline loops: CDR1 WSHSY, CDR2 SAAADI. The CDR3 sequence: CATRDQVRGPHNEQFF. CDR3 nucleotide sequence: TGCGCCACCAGAGATCAGGTGCGGGGGCCGCACAATGAGCAGTTCTTC.

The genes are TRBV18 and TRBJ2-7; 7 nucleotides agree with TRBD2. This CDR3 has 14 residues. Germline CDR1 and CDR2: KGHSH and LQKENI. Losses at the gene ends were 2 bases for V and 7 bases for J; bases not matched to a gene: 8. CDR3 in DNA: TGTGCCAGCTCACCAGGAGGACTAGTGGGTGAGCAGTACTTC. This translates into CASSPGGLVGEQYF.

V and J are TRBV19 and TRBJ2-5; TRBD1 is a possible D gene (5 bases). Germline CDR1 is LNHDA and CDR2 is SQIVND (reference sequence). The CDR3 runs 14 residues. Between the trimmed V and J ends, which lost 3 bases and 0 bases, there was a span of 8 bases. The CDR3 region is CASSIGRDQETQYF. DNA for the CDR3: TGTGCCAGTAGTATCGGCAGGGACCAAGAGACCCAGTACTTC.

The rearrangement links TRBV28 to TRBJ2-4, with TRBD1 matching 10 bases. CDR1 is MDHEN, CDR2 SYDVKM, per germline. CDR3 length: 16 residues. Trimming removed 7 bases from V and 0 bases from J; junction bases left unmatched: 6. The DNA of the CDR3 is TGTGCCAGCAAGGGACAGGGGTTGGGAGCCAAAAACATTCAGTACTTC. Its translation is CASKGQGLGAKNIQYF. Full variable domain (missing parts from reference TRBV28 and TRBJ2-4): DVKVTQSSRYLVKRTGEKVFLECVQDMDHENMFWYRQDPGLGLRLIYFSYDVKMKEKGDIPEGYSVSREKKERFSLILESASTNQTSMYLCASKGQGLGAKNIQYFGAGTRLSVL.

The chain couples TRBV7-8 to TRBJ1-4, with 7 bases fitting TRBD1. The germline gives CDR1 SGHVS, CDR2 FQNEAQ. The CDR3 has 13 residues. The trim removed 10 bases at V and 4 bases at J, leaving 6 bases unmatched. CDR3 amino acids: CATRQGLNEKLFF. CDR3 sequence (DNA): TGTGCCACACGACAGGGCCTTAATGAAAAACTGTTTTTT.

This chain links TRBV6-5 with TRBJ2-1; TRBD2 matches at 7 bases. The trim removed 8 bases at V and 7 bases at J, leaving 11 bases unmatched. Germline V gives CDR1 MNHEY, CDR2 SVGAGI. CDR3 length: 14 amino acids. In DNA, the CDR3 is TGTGCCAGCCGGACCGGGACTACCCGGAATGAGCAGTTCTTC. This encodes CASRTGTTRNEQFF.

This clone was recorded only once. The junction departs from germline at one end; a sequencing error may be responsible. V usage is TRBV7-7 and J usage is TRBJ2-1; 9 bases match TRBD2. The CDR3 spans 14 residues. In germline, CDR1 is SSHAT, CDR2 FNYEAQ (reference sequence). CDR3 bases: TGTGCTAGCAGCGTGACTAGCGGCTACAATGAGCAGTTCTTC. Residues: CASSVTSGYNEQFF.

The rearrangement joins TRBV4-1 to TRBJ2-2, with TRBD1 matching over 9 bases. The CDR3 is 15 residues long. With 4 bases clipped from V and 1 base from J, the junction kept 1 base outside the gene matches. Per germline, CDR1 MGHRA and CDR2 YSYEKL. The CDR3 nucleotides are TGCGCCAGCAGCCTGGGACAGGGGAACACCGGGGAGCTGTTTTTT. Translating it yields CASSLGQGNTGELFF.

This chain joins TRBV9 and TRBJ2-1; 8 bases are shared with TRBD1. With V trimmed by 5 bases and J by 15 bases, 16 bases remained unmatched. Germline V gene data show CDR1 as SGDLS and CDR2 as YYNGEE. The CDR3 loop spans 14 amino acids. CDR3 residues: CASSLLWTTGEVFF. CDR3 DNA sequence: TGTGCCAGCAGTCTCCTCTGGACGACAGGGGAGGTGTTCTTC.

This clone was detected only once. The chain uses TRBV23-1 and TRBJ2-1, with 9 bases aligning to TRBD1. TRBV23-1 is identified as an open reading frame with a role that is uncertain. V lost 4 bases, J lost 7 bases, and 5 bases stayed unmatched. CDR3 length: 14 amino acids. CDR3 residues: CASSPEDRGNEQFF. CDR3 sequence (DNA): TGCGCCAGCAGTCCCGAGGACAGGGGAAATGAGCAGTTCTTC.

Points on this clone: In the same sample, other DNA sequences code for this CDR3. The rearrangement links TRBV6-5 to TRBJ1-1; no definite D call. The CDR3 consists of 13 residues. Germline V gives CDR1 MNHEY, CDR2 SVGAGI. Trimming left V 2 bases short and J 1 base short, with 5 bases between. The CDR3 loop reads CASSYGRNTEAFF. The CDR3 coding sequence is TGTGCCAGCAGTTACGGGAGGAACACTGAAGCTTTCTTT.

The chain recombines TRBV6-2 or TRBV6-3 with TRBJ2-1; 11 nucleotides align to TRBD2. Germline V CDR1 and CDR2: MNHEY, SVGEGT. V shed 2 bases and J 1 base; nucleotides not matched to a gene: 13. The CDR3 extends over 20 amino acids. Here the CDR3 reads CASSYPSRMTSGESYNEQFF. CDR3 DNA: TGTGCCAGCAGTTACCCGTCTCGTATGACTAGCGGGGAGTCCTACAATGAGCAGTTCTTC.